This T cell receptor beta chain appears in the sequencing data of a study of T-cell reconstitution after alpha-beta-depleted transplantation in children. The CDR3 is 15 amino acids. J lost 2 bases, V lost 5 bases, and 8 bases had no gene match. Germline values: CDR1 MDHEN, CDR2 SYDVKM. Unique molecular identifiers were used to barcode this TCRbeta library. TCRdb re-derived calls from the PCR reads in MiXCR, one entry per CDR3 protein. The sample shows approximately 200,000 distinct CDR3 sequences, roughly 15% of them seen only once. The specimen was PBMCs from the stem cell graft donor, collected from the stem cell graft. This receptor was taken from a human donor who donated a stem cell graft to a child with acute lymphoblastic leukemia. This chain links TRBV28 with TRBJ2-7; 8 bases align to TRBD2. CDR3: CASSPGSGSPYEQYF. CDR3 nucleotides: TGTGCCAGCAGTCCGGGGAGCGGGAGTCCCTACGAGCAGTACTTC.